This TCR beta chain was identified during a study of T cell responses to AZD1222 COVID-19 vaccine (dated by TCRdb to the early 2020s). At the level of the whole study: A total of under 250 trial participants underwent TCR sequencing, of whom roughly 210 had received two doses of AZD1222 and about 25 had received two doses of the MenACWY control vaccine. Enrollment into the trials was organized by age into subgroups of 18-55, 56-69 and 70-plus years, and those subgroups contained roughly 140, 27 and 60 TCR-sequenced participants, respectively.

The time point label corresponds to: about 28 days (+/-7) after the second vaccine dose. AZD1222 recipients with second doses at about 4 weeks or about 12 weeks were pooled, because spike-specific TCR depth and breadth did not differ between schedules. Vaccinee samples were obtained from the UK trials COV001 and COV002, which included a single-blind randomized controlled phase 2/3 trial of AZD1222 (ChAdOx1 nCoV-19) in healthy adults. For TCRbeta chain sequencing, PBMC samples were collected from trial participants at day 0 and at day 28 after the second dose. A word on this clone: This receptor's antigen is unknown. No base quality values were provided; no much bigger clone lies one nucleotide off.

What the study reported, not specific to this receptor: Because no day 14 peak-response samples were available, the repertoires could be characterized only after the peak T cell response. Vaccine-associated CD4 TCRs spanned the whole spike protein, with dominant responses in regions 160-218 and 743-854. The 56-69-year group was small, and its depth increase did not reach significance, likely because of low power. Spike-specific TCR breadth and depth rose significantly after two AZD1222 doses compared with day 0 and with MenACWY recipients. Participants were mostly white British, with more females than males. The authors suggested clonal diversity may have been underestimated. Nearly half of unique spike-specific TCRs reportedly recognized epitopes outside regions mutated in the B.1.351 and B.1.1.7 variants. Only 5 to 7 AZD1222 recipients were SARS-CoV-2 seropositive at baseline, limiting conclusions about previously exposed vaccinees.

The CDR3 regions of human TCRbeta chains were analyzed by immunosequencing. The original methods were these. Repertoire TCRs were checked for matches against a reference library of SARS-CoV-2-specific TCRs that had been generated using the MIRA antigen-specificity platform. Breadth was defined as the fraction of unique TCRs that were SARS-CoV-2-associated. Depth was defined as the fraction of total T cells that were SARS-CoV-2-associated. Using the MIRA data, each spike-specific TCR was mapped to the spike region that the TCR reacts to and placed in a CD4 or CD8 class. Log10-transformed breadth and depth values were compared by one-way ANOVA with Sidak's multiple comparisons tests. The immuneACCESS repertoire file appears here via TCRdb, limited to in-frame rearrangements. These files lack a portion of the clones; in checked studies, under half of the deficit traces to unresolved V genes, and the cause of the others is not known. D and trimming come from the DNA, and the V and J calls and clone size come from that table. The sample table holds around 94,000 clones, of which 75% to 90% were seen once. Over 3.5% of the sample belongs to the ten largest clones.

Sequences SEHNR (CDR1) and FQNEAQ (CDR2) are obtained from the germline V gene (reference sequence). V loses 4 bases, J loses 8 bases, and the germline ends lie 11 bases apart. The CDR3 starts with the cysteine, ends with the phenylalanine, and has 13 residues. CDR3 DNA is the only sequence kept; it has 39 bases, read in frame from the first base. The sequence is built from TRBV7-9 and TRBJ1-4; the D gene is perhaps TRBD1, on 5 matching bases. This receptor was identified in an adult who received the AZD1222 COVID-19 vaccine. Here the sequenced sample was peripheral blood, taken 28 days after the second AZD1222 dose. The DNA sequence is given as TGTGCCAGCAGCTCAGGGTTTCGGGAAAAACTGTTTTTT. Its protein is CASSSGFREKLFF.